These 21 T cell receptor beta chains share one sample of origin, sequenced in a study of cytotoxic CD8 clonotypes in ibrutinib-treated CLL. Libraries were prepared by immunoSEQ multiplex PCR; TCRdb keeps only in-frame clonotypes and omits some of them. The table lists 75,000 to 80,000 clones, roughly 85% of them singletons. This specimen consisted of PBMCs, obtained after 24 months of ibrutinib treatment. The source of these receptors is a human donor with chronic lymphocytic leukemia.

The CDR3 bases are TGTGCCAGTAGTGTCCCCTCAGGGGGCGCGGGGGCCCAGCATTTT. It encodes CASSVPSGGAGAQHF. V is TRBV19 and J is TRBJ1-5; 8 positions match TRBD1. The CDR3 consists of 15 residues. Per the germline V gene, CDR1 is LNHDA and CDR2 is SQIVND (reference sequence). V shed 5 bases, J shed 11 bases, and the junction held 14 bases outside the gene matches.

The chain links TRBV6-5 to TRBJ2-3, with TRBD2 matching 13 bases. V lost 8 bases to trimming and J lost 6 bases; unmatched junction nucleotides: 8. This CDR3 is built from 15 residues. Germline assignment: CDR1 MNHEY and CDR2 SVGAGI. The CDR3 region has the DNA TGTGCCAGCTCTCGGACTAGCGGGAGTGGGGATACGCAGTATTTT. It yields the protein CASSRTSGSGDTQYF.

This chain uses TRBV27 with TRBJ1-2, with 8 bases that match TRBD1. Trimming cost V 2 bases and J 7 bases; bases outside gene matches: 3. Looked up from germline, CDR1 is MNHEY and CDR2 is SMNVEV (reference sequence). The CDR3 consists of 13 residues. The CDR3 sequence: CASSLRQGFGYTF. In DNA, the CDR3 is TGTGCCAGCAGTTTAAGACAGGGGTTTGGCTACACCTTC.

This clone was seen a handful of times. V usage is TRBV10-3 and J usage is TRBJ1-2; 7 nucleotides align to TRBD1. Trimming cost V 3 bases and J 6 bases; bases outside gene matches: 4. Germline V gene data show CDR1 as ENHRY and CDR2 as SYGVKD. This CDR3 is built from 13 residues. CDR3 sequence: CAISDRQGNGYTF. CDR3 in DNA: TGTGCCATCAGTGACAGACAGGGTAATGGCTACACCTTC.

The chain combines TRBV10-3 with TRBJ2-5; the D is unclear. This CDR3 contains 14 residues. Germline V gene data show CDR1 as ENHRY and CDR2 as SYGVKD. V lost 2 bases and J 7 bases, leaving 14 bases between the germline ends. CDR3 amino acids: CAISERAAWGTQYF. The CDR3 coding sequence is TGTGCCATCAGTGAGAGAGCAGCCTGGGGGACCCAGTACTTC.

This chain links TRBV11-2 with TRBJ1-3; D not resolved. The CDR3 is made up of 15 amino acids. The V end was cut by 1 base, the J end by 0 bases, with 7 bases between. Germline loops: CDR1 SGHAT, CDR2 FQNNGV. In DNA, the CDR3 is TGTGCCAGCAGCTTAGTTCACTACTCTGGAAACACCATATATTTT. It specifies CASSLVHYSGNTIYF. The entire variable domain, with the rest obtained from reference TRBV11-2 and TRBJ1-3, is as follows: EAGVAQSPRYKIIEKRQSVAFWCNPISGHATLYWYQQILGQGPKLLIQFQNNGVVDDSQLPKDRFSAERLKGVDSTLKIQPAKLEDSAVYLCASSLVHYSGNTIYFGEGSWLTVV.

The chain joins TRBV2 to TRBJ2-6, with TRBD2 matching over 7 bases. Germline CDR1 and CDR2: SNHLY and FYNNEI. The CDR3 contains 15 residues. Trimming removed 7 bases from V and 2 bases from J; junction bases left unmatched: 5. CDR3 nucleotide sequence: TGTGCCAGCAATCCTGGGGGGGCTGGGGCCAACGTCCTGACTTTC. Protein product: CASNPGGAGANVLTF.

The chain uses TRBV7-2 and TRBJ1-5; D unclear. There are 12 residues in the CDR3. The germline V gene has CDR1 SGHTA and CDR2 FQGNSA. V was cut by 1 base and J by 7 bases, with 5 bases left in between. The CDR3 coding sequence is TGTGCCAGCAGCTTAGGAACCCAGCCCCAGCATTTT. This sequence encodes CASSLGTQPQHF.

Concerning this clone: At the DNA level, this CDR3 is encoded by other sequences in the same sample as well. The rearrangement joins TRBV30 to TRBJ1-1; tentative D call: TRBD1 (5 bases). The CDR3 is 12 residues long. The germline V gene has CDR1 GTSNPN and CDR2 SVGIG (reference sequence). V lost 0 bases and J lost 6, with 8 bases in between. CDR3 nucleotides: TGTGCCTGGAGTGTCCAGGGCGCTGAAGCTTTCTTT. Translating gives CAWSVQGAEAFF.

In this sample, this clone turned up a few times. This rearrangement joins TRBV29-1 to TRBJ2-3; possibly TRBD1 or TRBD2 for D (5 bases each). This CDR3 has 13 residues. The V and J ends lost 7 bases and 2 bases respectively, with 13 bases between them. Per germline, CDR1 SQVTM and CDR2 ANQGSEA. This chain's CDR3 is CSDRDHTTDTQYF. CDR3 coding DNA: TGCAGCGACCGGGACCATACCACAGATACGCAGTATTTT.

V gene TRBV4-3 combines with J gene TRBJ2-3; no clear D. V gave up 2 bases and J gave up 3 bases, with 9 bases separating them. The length of the CDR3 is 14 residues. Germline loops: CDR1 LGHNA, CDR2 YSLEER. The CDR3 reads CASSQRVRTDTQYF. The CDR3 nucleotides read TGCGCCAGCAGCCAACGGGTGAGGACAGATACGCAGTATTTT.

The chain carries TRBV7-2 and TRBJ1-1; no firm D call. The ends were cut back, 5 bases at V and 1 base at J, with 17 bases in the middle. Looked up from germline, CDR1 is SGHTA and CDR2 is FQGNSA. CDR3 length equals 16 residues. CDR3 sequence: CASSPFSSQQNTEAFF. The CDR3, as DNA: TGTGCCAGCAGCCCGTTTTCGAGTCAGCAGAACACTGAAGCTTTCTTT. Full variable domain (missing parts from reference TRBV7-2 and TRBJ1-1): GAGVSQSPSNKVTEKGKDVELRCDPISGHTALYWYRQSLGQGLEFLIYFQGNSAPDKSGLPSDRFSAERTGGSVSTLTIQRTQQEDSAVYLCASSPFSSQQNTEAFFGQGTRLTVV.

The chain has TRBV28 and TRBJ2-7; 9 bases match TRBD2. This CDR3 region has 15 residues. V lost 3 bases and J lost 5; bases outside the gene matches: 8. Germline values: CDR1 MDHEN, CDR2 SYDVKM. CDR3 nucleotides: TGTGCCAGCAGTTTTTCCCCAGCGGGAGGAAACGAGCAGTACTTC. It specifies CASSFSPAGGNEQYF.

The chain has TRBV5-1 and TRBJ1-1; 8 nucleotides match TRBD1. V gave up 0 bases and J gave up 6 bases; unmatched junction bases: 10. This CDR3 contains 16 residues. Germline assignment: CDR1 SGHRS and CDR2 YFSETQ. This CDR3 reads CASSLGQGAGVPEAFF. The CDR3 DNA reads TGCGCCAGCAGCTTGGGGCAGGGGGCGGGAGTCCCTGAAGCTTTCTTT.

The CDR3 spells CAWSGRKTSGADYEQYF. In nucleotides, the CDR3 is TGTGCCTGGAGTGGCCGAAAGACTAGCGGGGCAGACTACGAGCAGTACTTC. The V gene is TRBV30, the J gene TRBJ2-7; 11 bases align to TRBD2. With 1 base clipped from V and 3 bases from J, the junction kept 11 bases outside the gene matches. CDR1 GTSNPN and CDR2 SVGIG come from the germline V gene (reference sequence). The CDR3 is 17 residues long.

The chain links TRBV5-1 to TRBJ2-7, with 14 bases lining up with TRBD2. Germline-derived CDR1 and CDR2 are SGHRS and YFSETQ. V lost 1 base to trimming and J lost 6 bases; unmatched junction nucleotides: 12. The CDR3 contains 18 residues. The CDR3 here is CASSLSRGTSGSSLEQYF. The CDR3 coding sequence is TGCGCCAGCAGCTTGAGTCGTGGGACTAGCGGGAGTTCACTCGAGCAGTACTTC.

This clone appeared a few times. The rearrangement joins TRBV5-4 to TRBJ2-3; the match to TRBD2 covers 8 bases. CDR3 length equals 15 residues. The V and J ends lost 4 bases and 7 bases, in that order; junction bases with no gene match: 11. Per the germline V gene, CDR1 is SGHNT and CDR2 is YYREEE (reference sequence). Here the CDR3 DNA reads TGTGCCAGCAGCACTAGCGGTCTTCCCCTACATACGCAGTATTTT. Protein: CASSTSGLPLHTQYF. The variable domain in full, completed from reference TRBV5-4 and TRBJ2-3, reads ETGVTQSPTHLIKTRGQQVTLRCSSQSGHNTVSWYQQALGQGPQFIFQYYREEENGRGNFPPRFSGLQFPNYSSELNVNALELDDSALYLCASSTSGLPLHTQYFGPGTRLTVL.

The chain combines TRBV7-9 with TRBJ2-5; no definite D call. The CDR3 is made up of 13 amino acids. From germline, CDR1 is SEHNR and CDR2 FQNEAQ (reference sequence). The V gene lost 3 bases and the J gene lost 5 bases, with 10 bases spanning the gap. The CDR3: CASSFPNMETQYF. For the CDR3, the DNA is TGTGCCAGCAGCTTCCCCAACATGGAGACCCAGTACTTC.

The V and J genes are TRBV10-2 and TRBJ1-1; no reliable D call. CDR3 length: 14 residues. Trimming stripped 2 bases from V and 2 bases from J, with 9 bases between. Germline V gene data show CDR1 as WSHSY and CDR2 as SAAADI. CDR3 in amino acids: CASSEGRRNTEAFF. The DNA for the CDR3 is TGCGCCAGCAGTGAGGGCAGGAGAAACACTGAAGCTTTCTTT.

This clone is medium-sized by share. This chain uses TRBV15 with TRBJ2-2; 12 bases match TRBD2. The germline V gene encodes CDR1 LNHNV and CDR2 YYDKDF (reference sequence). The length of the CDR3 is 16 residues. V was pared by 8 bases and J by 0 bases, with 4 bases of the junction left unmatched. CDR3 region: CATATSGGSNTGELFF. CDR3 nucleotides: TGTGCCACCGCGACTAGCGGGGGATCGAACACCGGGGAGCTGTTTTTT.

J is TRBJ2-1 and V is TRBV7-9; 13 bases map to TRBD2. Germline lookup yields CDR1 SEHNR and CDR2 FQNEAQ (reference sequence). The J segment lost 2 bases and the V segment lost 1 base, leaving 2 bases of the junction unmatched. The CDR3 is made up of 17 amino acids. CDR3 amino acids: CASSLGGTSGTYNEQFF. The CDR3 bases are TGTGCCAGCAGCTTAGGAGGGACTAGCGGGACCTACAATGAGCAGTTCTTC.